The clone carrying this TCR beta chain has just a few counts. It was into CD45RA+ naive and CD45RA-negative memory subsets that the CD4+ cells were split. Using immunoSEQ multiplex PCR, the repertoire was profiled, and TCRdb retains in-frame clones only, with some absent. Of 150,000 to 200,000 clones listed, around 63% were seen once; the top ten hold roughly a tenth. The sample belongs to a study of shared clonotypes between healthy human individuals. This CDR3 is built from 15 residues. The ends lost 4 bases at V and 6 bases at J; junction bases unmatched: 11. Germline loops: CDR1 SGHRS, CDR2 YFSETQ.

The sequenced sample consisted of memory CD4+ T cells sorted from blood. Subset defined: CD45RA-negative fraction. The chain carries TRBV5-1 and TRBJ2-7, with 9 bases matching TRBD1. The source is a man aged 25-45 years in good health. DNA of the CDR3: TGCGCCAGCAGCGTGAACCGGGACAGGGCGAGCGAGCAGTACTTC. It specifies CASSVNRDRASEQYF.